These 8 T cell receptor beta chains came from one sample sequenced in a study of cytomegalovirus exposure and HLA in healthy donors. Assay: immunoSEQ multiplex PCR; the TCRdb copy retains only in-frame clones and omits some. The sample contains under 250,000 clones, around 86% of which appear only once. The sequenced material came from PBMCs. The receptors come from a woman between 18 and 29 years old in good health and CMV-seropositive.

This clone was picked up one time. The V call is TRBV19, the J call TRBJ1-1; tentatively, D is TRBD1 (5 bases). V lost 3 bases and J 5 bases, leaving 13 bases between the germline ends. CDR1 is LNHDA, CDR2 SQIVND, per germline (reference sequence). This CDR3 has 14 residues. The CDR3 DNA is TGTGCCAGTAGTATTGTGGGGCAGGTAACTGAAGCTTTCTTT. Translated: CASSIVGQVTEAFF.

V usage is TRBV4-2 and J usage is TRBJ2-1; 12 bases are a match to TRBD2. V shed 1 base, J shed 5 bases, and the junction held 3 bases outside the gene matches. The CDR3 totals 16 residues. Germline V gene sequence: CDR1 LGHNA, CDR2 YNFKEQ. As DNA, the CDR3 is TGTGCCAGCAGCCAAGTCCTAGCGGGAGGGGACAATGAGCAGTTCTTC. It is translated as CASSQVLAGGDNEQFF.

V usage is TRBV13 and J usage is TRBJ2-1; 8 bases are shared with TRBD2. V was pared by 5 bases and J by 7 bases, with 13 bases of the junction left unmatched. The CDR3 is 16 amino acids. Germline values: CDR1 PRHDT, CDR2 FYEKMQ (reference sequence). The CDR3 DNA follows: TGTGCCAGCAGCCAATTCGCCGGACTAGCTGCGAATGAGCAGTTCTTC. Translating it yields CASSQFAGLAANEQFF.

This clone was observed a single time. The rearrangement joins TRBV13 to TRBJ2-1; 8 bases match TRBD2. The CDR3 is 16 amino acids. Germline CDR1 reads PRHDT; CDR2 reads FYEKMQ (reference sequence). Trimming took 3 bases from V and 6 from J; bases not matched to a gene: 10. CDR3 amino acids: CASSLMAGGWGNEQFF. The CDR3 bases are TGTGCCAGCAGCTTGATGGCGGGAGGATGGGGCAATGAGCAGTTCTTC.

The chain carries TRBV27 and TRBJ2-7; 9 bases fit TRBD2. Germline V CDR1 and CDR2: MNHEY, SMNVEV (reference sequence). The CDR3 contains 15 residues. Trimming removed 5 bases from V and 0 bases from J; junction bases left unmatched: 5. CDR3 region: CASSPGLALSYEQYF. DNA for the CDR3: TGTGCCAGCAGTCCCGGACTAGCGCTCTCCTACGAGCAGTACTTC.

V gene TRBV11-2 combines with J gene TRBJ1-3; 7 positions match TRBD1. Trimming removed 5 bases from V and 0 bases from J; junction bases left unmatched: 4. This CDR3 comprises 15 residues. Germline V gene lookup returns CDR1 SGHAT and CDR2 FQNNGV. Here the CDR3 reads CASSEGQNSGNTIYF. CDR3 coding DNA: TGTGCCAGCAGCGAGGGACAGAACTCTGGAAACACCATATATTTT.

This clone came up once. The chain combines TRBV4-1 with TRBJ1-3; weak D call: TRBD1 (6 bases). The CDR3 covers 16 residues. From germline, CDR1 is MGHRA and CDR2 YSYEKL. Trimming removed 7 bases at V and 0 bases at J, with 16 bases between. Here the CDR3 reads CASTRGGDTSGNTIYF. The CDR3 DNA follows: TGCGCCAGCACCCGCGGGGGGGACACCTCTGGAAACACCATATATTTT.

As regards this clone: Additional DNA sequences in this sample encode the identical CDR3. The rearrangement joins TRBV27 to TRBJ2-1; D is possibly TRBD2 (5 bases). Per germline, CDR1 MNHEY and CDR2 SMNVEV (reference sequence). The CDR3 loop spans 15 amino acids. Trimming shortened V by 5 bases and J by 0 bases, and 11 bases separated the two germline ends. CDR3 protein: CASSPSGSSYNEQFF. CDR3 sequence (DNA): TGTGCCAGCAGTCCCTCGGGGAGCTCCTACAATGAGCAGTTCTTC.